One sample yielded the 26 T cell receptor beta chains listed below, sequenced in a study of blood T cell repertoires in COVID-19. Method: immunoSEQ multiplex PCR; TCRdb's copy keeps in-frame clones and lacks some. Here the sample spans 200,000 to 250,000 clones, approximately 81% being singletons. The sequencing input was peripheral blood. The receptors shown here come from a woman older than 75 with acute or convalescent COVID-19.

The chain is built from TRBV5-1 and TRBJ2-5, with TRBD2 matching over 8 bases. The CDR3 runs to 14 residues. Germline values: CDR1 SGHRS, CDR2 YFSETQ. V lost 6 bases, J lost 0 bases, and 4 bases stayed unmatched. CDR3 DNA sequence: TGCGCCAGCACCATTAGCGGGGACCAAGAGACCCAGTACTTC. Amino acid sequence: CASTISGDQETQYF.

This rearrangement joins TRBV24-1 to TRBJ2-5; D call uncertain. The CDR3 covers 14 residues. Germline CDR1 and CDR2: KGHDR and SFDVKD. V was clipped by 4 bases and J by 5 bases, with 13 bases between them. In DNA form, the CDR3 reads TGTGCCACCAGTGACCCTAGACCCCCTGAGACCCAGTACTTC. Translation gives CATSDPRPPETQYF.

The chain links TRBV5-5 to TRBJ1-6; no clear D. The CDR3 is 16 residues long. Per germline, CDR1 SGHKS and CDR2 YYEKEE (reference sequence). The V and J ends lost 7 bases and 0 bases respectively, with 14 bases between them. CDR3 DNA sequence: TGTGCCAGCTCAGGAGGGCCAAGCTCCTATAATTCACCCCTCCACTTT. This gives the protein CASSGGPSSYNSPLHF.

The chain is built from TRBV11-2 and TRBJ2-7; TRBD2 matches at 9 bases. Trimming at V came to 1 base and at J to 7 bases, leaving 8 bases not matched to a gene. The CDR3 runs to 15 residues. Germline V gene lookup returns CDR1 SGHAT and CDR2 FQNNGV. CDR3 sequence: CASSLGLAGIKEQYF. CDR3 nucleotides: TGTGCCAGCAGCTTAGGGCTAGCGGGGATCAAGGAGCAGTACTTC.

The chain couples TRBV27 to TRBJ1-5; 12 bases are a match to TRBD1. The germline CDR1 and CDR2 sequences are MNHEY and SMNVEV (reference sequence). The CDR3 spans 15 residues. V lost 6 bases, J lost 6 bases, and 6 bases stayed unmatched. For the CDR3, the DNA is TGTGCCAGCAGGGGACAGGGGGCGTATAGTCAGCCCCAGCATTTT. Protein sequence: CASRGQGAYSQPQHF.

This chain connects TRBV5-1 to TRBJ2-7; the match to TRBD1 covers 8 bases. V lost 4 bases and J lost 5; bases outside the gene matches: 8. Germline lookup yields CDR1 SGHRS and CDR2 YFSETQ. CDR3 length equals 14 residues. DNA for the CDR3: TGCGCCAGCAGCCCGGGGACAGGCGGGAACGAGCAGTACTTC. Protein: CASSPGTGGNEQYF.

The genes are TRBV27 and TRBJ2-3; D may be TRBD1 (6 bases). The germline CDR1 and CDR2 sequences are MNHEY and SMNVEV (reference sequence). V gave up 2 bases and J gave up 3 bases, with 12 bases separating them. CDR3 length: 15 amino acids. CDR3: CASSLMGHPTDTQYF. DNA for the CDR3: TGTGCCAGCAGTTTAATGGGACACCCTACAGATACGCAGTATTTT.

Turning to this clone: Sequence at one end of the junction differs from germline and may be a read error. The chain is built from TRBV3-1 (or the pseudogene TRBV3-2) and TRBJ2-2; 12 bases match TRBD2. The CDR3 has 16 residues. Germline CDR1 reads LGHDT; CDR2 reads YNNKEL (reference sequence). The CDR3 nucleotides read TGTGCCAGCAGCCAGGCGACTAGCGGGAGTCCCCGGGGAGCTGTTTTT. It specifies CASSQATSGSPRGAVF.

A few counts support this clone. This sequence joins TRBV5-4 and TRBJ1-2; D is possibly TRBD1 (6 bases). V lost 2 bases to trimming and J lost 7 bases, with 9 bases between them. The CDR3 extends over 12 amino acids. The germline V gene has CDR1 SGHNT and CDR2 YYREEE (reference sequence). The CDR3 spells CASSLVGGGYTF. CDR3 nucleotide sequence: TGTGCCAGCAGCTTAGTAGGGGGTGGCTACACCTTC.

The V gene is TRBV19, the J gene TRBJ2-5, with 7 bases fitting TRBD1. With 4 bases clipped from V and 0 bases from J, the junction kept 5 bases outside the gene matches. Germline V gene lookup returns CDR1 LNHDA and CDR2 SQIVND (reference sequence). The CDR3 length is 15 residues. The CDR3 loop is CASSTGQVYQETQYF. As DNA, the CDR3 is TGTGCCAGTAGTACAGGACAGGTTTACCAAGAGACCCAGTACTTC.

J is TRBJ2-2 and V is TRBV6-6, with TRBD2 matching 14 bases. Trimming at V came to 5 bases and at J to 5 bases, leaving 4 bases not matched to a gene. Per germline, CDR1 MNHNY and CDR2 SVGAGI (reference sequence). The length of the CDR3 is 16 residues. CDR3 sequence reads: CASSRRTSGGTGELFF. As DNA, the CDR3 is TGTGCCAGCAGTCGACGGACTAGCGGGGGGACCGGGGAGCTGTTTTTT.

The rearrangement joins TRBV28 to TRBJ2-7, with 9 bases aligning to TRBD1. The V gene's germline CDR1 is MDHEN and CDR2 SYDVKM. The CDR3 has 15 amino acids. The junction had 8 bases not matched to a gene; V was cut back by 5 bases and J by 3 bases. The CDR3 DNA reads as TGTGCCAGCAGTCCCCGGGACAGGGTTCTCTACGAGCAGTACTTC. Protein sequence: CASSPRDRVLYEQYF.

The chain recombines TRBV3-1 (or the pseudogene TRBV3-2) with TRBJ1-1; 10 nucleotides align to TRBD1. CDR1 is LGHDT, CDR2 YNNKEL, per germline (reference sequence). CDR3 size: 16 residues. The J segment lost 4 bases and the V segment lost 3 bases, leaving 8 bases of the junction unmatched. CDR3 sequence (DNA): TGTGCCAGCAGCCATAGACGACAGGGGGCTAGCACTGAAGCTTTCTTT. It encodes CASSHRRQGASTEAFF.

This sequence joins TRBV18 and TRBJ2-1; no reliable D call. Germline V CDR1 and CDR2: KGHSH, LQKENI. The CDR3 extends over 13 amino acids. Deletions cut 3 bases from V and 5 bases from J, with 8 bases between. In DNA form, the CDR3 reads TGTGCCAGCTCACCGGAGTGGGACAATGAGCAGTTCTTC. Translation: CASSPEWDNEQFF.

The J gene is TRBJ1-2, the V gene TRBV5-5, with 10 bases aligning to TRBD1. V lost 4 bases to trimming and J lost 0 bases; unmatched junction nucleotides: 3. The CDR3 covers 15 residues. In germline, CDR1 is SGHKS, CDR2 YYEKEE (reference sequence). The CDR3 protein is CASSQTGGSNYGYTF. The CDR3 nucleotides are TGTGCCAGCAGCCAGACAGGGGGCTCTAACTATGGCTACACCTTC.

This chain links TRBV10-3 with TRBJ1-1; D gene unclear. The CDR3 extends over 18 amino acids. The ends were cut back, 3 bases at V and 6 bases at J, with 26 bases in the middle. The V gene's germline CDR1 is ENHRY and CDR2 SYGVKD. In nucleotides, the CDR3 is TGTGCCATCAGTGATGGCGGACGGAGCTTAATTTCCGGGGCTGAAGCTTTCTTT. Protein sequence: CAISDGGRSLISGAEAFF.

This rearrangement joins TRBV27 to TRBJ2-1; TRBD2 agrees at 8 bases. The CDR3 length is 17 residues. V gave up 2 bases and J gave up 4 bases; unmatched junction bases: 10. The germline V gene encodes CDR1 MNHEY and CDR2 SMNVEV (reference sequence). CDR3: CASSLGERGLLYNEQFF. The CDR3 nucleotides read TGTGCCAGCAGTTTAGGGGAGCGGGGGTTGCTTTACAATGAGCAGTTCTTC.

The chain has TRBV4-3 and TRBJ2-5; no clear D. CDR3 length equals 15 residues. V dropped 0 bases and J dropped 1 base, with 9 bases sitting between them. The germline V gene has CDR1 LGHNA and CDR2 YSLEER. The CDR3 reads CASSQEWAGQETQYF. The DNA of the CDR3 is TGCGCCAGCAGCCAAGAGTGGGCAGGCCAAGAGACCCAGTACTTC.

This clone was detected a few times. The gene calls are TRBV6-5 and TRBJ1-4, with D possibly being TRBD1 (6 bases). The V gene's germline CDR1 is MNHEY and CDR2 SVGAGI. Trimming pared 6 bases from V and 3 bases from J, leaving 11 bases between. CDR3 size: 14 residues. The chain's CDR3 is CASSRTVSNEKLFF. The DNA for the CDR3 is TGTGCCAGCAGCCGGACAGTCTCTAATGAAAAACTGTTTTTT.

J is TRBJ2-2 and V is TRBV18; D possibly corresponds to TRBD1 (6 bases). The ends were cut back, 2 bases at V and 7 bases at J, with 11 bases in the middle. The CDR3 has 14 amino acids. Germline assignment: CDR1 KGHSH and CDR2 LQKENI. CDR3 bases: TGTGCCAGCTCACCAGCAGGGGTTGTCGGGGAGCTGTTTTTT. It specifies CASSPAGVVGELFF. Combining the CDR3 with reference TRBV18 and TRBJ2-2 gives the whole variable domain NAGVMQNPRHLVRRRGQEARLRCSPMKGHSHVYWYRQLPEEGLKFMVYLQKENIIDESGMPKERFSAEFPKEGPSILRIQQVVRGDSAAYFCASSPAGVVGELFFGEGSRLTVL.

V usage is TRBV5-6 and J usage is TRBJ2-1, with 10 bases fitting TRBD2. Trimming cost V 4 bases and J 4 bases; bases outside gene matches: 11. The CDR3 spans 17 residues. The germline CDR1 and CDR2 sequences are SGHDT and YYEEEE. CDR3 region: CASSPLSSGGPYNEQFF. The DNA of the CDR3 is TGTGCCAGCAGCCCCCTCTCTAGCGGGGGCCCATACAATGAGCAGTTCTTC.

CDR3 loop: CASSPRAGTPYQETQYF. In DNA form, the CDR3 reads TGTGCCAGCAGTCCTAGGGCCGGGACACCGTACCAAGAGACCCAGTACTTC. The J gene is TRBJ2-5, the V gene TRBV27, with a possible D match to TRBD1 (6 bases). CDR1 is MNHEY and CDR2 is SMNVEV in the germline V gene (reference sequence). The CDR3 sequence is 17 residues long. Trimming pared 5 bases from V and 0 bases from J, leaving 19 bases between.

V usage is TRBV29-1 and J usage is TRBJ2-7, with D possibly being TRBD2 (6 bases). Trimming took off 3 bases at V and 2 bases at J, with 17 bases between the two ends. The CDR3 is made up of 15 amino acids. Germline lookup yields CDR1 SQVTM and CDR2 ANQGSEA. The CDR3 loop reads CSVDGFGEAAYEQYF. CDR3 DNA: TGCAGCGTTGATGGCTTTGGGGAGGCCGCCTACGAGCAGTACTTC.

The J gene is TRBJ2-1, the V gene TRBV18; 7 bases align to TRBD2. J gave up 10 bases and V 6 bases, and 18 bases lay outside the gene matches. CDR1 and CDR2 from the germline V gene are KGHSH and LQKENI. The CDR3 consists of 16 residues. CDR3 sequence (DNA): TGTGCCAGCTCTACCAGTGTGGGCGGGGGTCCTAACGAGCAGTTCTTC. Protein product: CASSTSVGGGPNEQFF.

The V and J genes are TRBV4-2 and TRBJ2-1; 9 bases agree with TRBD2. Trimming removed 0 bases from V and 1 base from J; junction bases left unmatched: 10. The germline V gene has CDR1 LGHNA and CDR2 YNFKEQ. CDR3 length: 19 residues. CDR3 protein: CASSQEESGGSLSYNEQFF. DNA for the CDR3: TGTGCCAGCAGCCAAGAGGAAAGCGGGGGGTCTCTTTCCTACAATGAGCAGTTCTTC.

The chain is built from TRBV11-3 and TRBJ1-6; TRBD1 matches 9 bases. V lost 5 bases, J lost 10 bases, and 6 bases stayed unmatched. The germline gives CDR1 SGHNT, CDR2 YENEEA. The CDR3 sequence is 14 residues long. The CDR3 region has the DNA TGTGCCAGCAGCAGGACAGGGGTTGACTCACCCCTCCACTTT. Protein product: CASSRTGVDSPLHF.